Each of the 29 T cell receptor beta chains below was sequenced from the same sample in a study of T cell changes during pregnancy in multiple sclerosis. This table comes from immunoSEQ multiplex PCR, and its TCRdb copy is limited to in-frame clones, with some not included. The sample has about 120,000 clones; 90% to 95% are singletons. Material: peripheral blood, obtained before pregnancy. The origin of the receptors is a female donor with multiple sclerosis, enrolled in a pregnancy study.

The genes are TRBV7-8 and TRBJ2-1; TRBD1 might be the D (6 bases). The CDR3 spans 16 residues. V was cut by 5 bases and J by 3 bases, with 17 bases left in between. Germline CDR1 SGHVS, CDR2 FQNEAQ. Here the CDR3 DNA reads TGTGCCAGCAGCCTCAGGGGTCGGTCCGTCTACAATGAGCAGTTCTTC. This translates into CASSLRGRSVYNEQFF.

As to this clone: At the DNA level, this CDR3 is encoded by other sequences in the same sample as well. The chain is built from TRBV7-3 and TRBJ2-3; D not certain. CDR3 size: 12 residues. V was pared by 4 bases and J by 2 bases, with 4 bases between. Germline CDR1 SGHTA, CDR2 FQGTGA. CDR3 region: CASSSSTDTQYF. CDR3 in DNA: TGTGCCAGCAGCTCGTCCACAGATACGCAGTATTTT. Filled out from reference TRBV7-3 and TRBJ2-3, the complete variable domain reads GAGVSQTPSNKVTEKGKYVELRCDPISGHTALYWYRQSLGQGPEFLIYFQGTGAADDSGLPNDRFFAVRPEGSVSTLKIQRTERGDSAVYLCASSSSTDTQYFGPGTRLTVL.

This clone showed up just once. This rearrangement joins TRBV5-1 to TRBJ2-7, with 11 bases that match TRBD2. Germline CDR1 SGHRS, CDR2 YFSETQ. The V and J ends lost 5 bases and 1 base, in that order; junction bases with no gene match: 8. This CDR3 contains 16 residues. The CDR3 reads CASSFLAGGPSYEQYF. CDR3 coding DNA: TGCGCCAGCAGTTTCTTAGCGGGAGGGCCGTCCTACGAGCAGTACTTC.

The gene calls are TRBV11-3 and TRBJ2-2, with a possible D match to TRBD1 (5 bases). The CDR3 has 14 amino acids. V lost 5 bases and J lost 7, with 14 bases in between. Germline CDR1 reads SGHNT; CDR2 reads YENEEA. In DNA, the CDR3 is TGTGCCAGCAGCCTCAGGGCCGGTAACGGGGAGCTGTTTTTT. It codes for CASSLRAGNGELFF. The variable domain in full, completed from reference TRBV11-3 and TRBJ2-2, reads EAGVVQSPRYKIIEKKQPVAFWCNPISGHNTLYWYLQNLGQGPELLIRYENEEAVDDSQLPKDRFSAERLKGVDSTLKIQPAELGDSAVYLCASSLRAGNGELFFGEGSRLTVL.

The CDR3 nucleotides read TGTGCCAGCAACCCGACAGTGAATCAGCCCCAGCATTTT. It encodes CASNPTVNQPQHF. This sequence joins TRBV28 and TRBJ1-5; possible D gene TRBD1, 5 bases. There are 13 residues in the CDR3. The germline gives CDR1 MDHEN, CDR2 SYDVKM. Trimming left V 7 bases short and J 4 bases short, with 11 bases between.

The genes are TRBV25-1 and TRBJ1-1; D gene ambiguous. The length of the CDR3 is 13 residues. Trimming removed 3 bases from V and 0 bases from J, with 5 bases in between. Germline V gene lookup returns CDR1 MGHDK and CDR2 SYGVNS. Written as DNA, the CDR3 is TGTGCCAGCAGTGACCCCATGAACACTGAAGCTTTCTTT. This gives the protein CASSDPMNTEAFF.

The J gene is TRBJ1-2, the V gene TRBV6-6; possible D gene TRBD1, 6 bases. V was cut by 2 bases and J by 7 bases, with 14 bases left in between. The CDR3 spans 14 residues. Germline CDR1 is MNHNY and CDR2 is SVGAGI (reference sequence). CDR3 region: CASSYDGTNAGYTF. CDR3 coding DNA: TGTGCCAGCAGTTACGATGGGACAAACGCTGGCTACACCTTC.

This rearrangement joins TRBV7-2 to TRBJ1-5; D is unresolved. Trimming shortened V by 6 bases and J by 0 bases, and 3 bases separated the two germline ends. CDR3 size: 12 residues. Germline assignment: CDR1 SGHTA and CDR2 FQGNSA. The CDR3 DNA reads TGTGCCAGCAGTCATAGCAATCAGCCCCAGCATTTT. Protein: CASSHSNQPQHF.

The V gene is TRBV9, the J gene TRBJ2-5; the D gene is possibly TRBD2 (6 bases). This CDR3 comprises 16 residues. The V gene lost 0 bases and the J gene lost 0 bases, with 12 bases spanning the gap. Germline lookup yields CDR1 SGDLS and CDR2 YYNGEE. CDR3 sequence reads: CASSVGLAGNQETQYF. CDR3 in DNA: TGTGCCAGCAGCGTAGGTTTGGCGGGGAACCAAGAGACCCAGTACTTC.

This sequence joins TRBV7-2 and TRBJ1-2; D is ambiguous. CDR1 is SGHTA, CDR2 FQGNSA, per germline. The CDR3 loop spans 13 amino acids. Between the trimmed V and J ends, which lost 2 bases and 2 bases, there was a span of 6 bases. CDR3 sequence (DNA): TGTGCCAGCAGCTTACACGAGAACTATGGCTACACCTTC. Protein sequence: CASSLHENYGYTF.

This clone was observed once. The junction does not match germline at one end; this may be a read error. The rearrangement uses TRBV13 and TRBJ1-2; D unresolved. The CDR3 totals 11 residues. Germline V CDR1 and CDR2: PRHDT, FYEKMQ (reference sequence). DNA for the CDR3: TGTGCCAGCAGCCCGCAAGGCGGCCACTTCTTC. It yields the protein CASSPQGGHFF.

The chain's CDR3 is CASPSGGLVNTEAFF. Here the CDR3 DNA reads TGTGCCAGCCCTAGTGGGGGGTTGGTGAACACTGAAGCTTTCTTT. This rearrangement joins TRBV2 to TRBJ1-1, with a weak D call TRBD1 (5 bases). Germline-derived CDR1 and CDR2 are SNHLY and FYNNEI. The germline V and J ends were trimmed by 8 bases and 0 bases, with 16 bases remaining between them. There are 15 residues in the CDR3.

This clone was seen only once. The chain combines TRBV6-1 with TRBJ2-5, with 9 bases that match TRBD2. The CDR3 is 15 residues long. The J segment lost 3 bases and the V segment lost 6 bases, leaving 8 bases of the junction unmatched. Germline V gives CDR1 MNHNS, CDR2 SASEGT. CDR3 region: CASSRAGGKEETQYF. Written as DNA, the CDR3 is TGTGCCAGCAGCCGAGCGGGAGGCAAAGAAGAGACCCAGTACTTC.

The genes are TRBV30 and TRBJ1-4, with 11 bases lining up with TRBD1. Germline-derived CDR1 and CDR2 are GTSNPN and SVGIG (reference sequence). The CDR3 contains 15 residues. The V gene end was trimmed by 5 bases and the J gene end by 7 bases; junction bases not matched to a gene: 9. The CDR3 DNA sequence: TGTGCCTGGGGCTGGGCCGGGACAGGGGGTGAAAAACTGTTTTTT. It encodes CAWGWAGTGGEKLFF. Full variable domain (missing parts from reference TRBV30 and TRBJ1-4): SQTIHQWPATLVQPVGSPLSLECTVEGTSNPNLYWYRQAAGRGLQLLFYSVGIGQISSEVPQNLSASRPQDRQFILSSKKLLLSDSGFYLCAWGWAGTGGEKLFFGSGTQLSVL.

The DNA for the CDR3 is TGTGCCAGCAGCTTAGGGGCGGGGGGGCATGGAGATACGCAGTATTTT. It specifies CASSLGAGGHGDTQYF. The V gene is TRBV7-6, the J gene TRBJ2-3, with 9 bases identical to TRBD2. The length of the CDR3 is 16 residues. J was trimmed by 5 bases and V by 1 base; bases with no gene match: 7. From germline, CDR1 is SGHVS and CDR2 FNYEAQ.

As DNA, the CDR3 is TGTGCCAGTAGTTCGGCAGATACGCAGTATTTT. This gives the protein CASSSADTQYF. The chain recombines TRBV19 with TRBJ2-3; the D is unclear. Germline lookup yields CDR1 LNHDA and CDR2 SQIVND (reference sequence). This CDR3 region has 11 residues. The V end lost 5 bases, the J end lost 4 bases, and 4 bases lay between the germline ends. The entire variable domain, with the rest obtained from reference TRBV19 and TRBJ2-3, is as follows: DGGITQSPKYLFRKEGQNVTLSCEQNLNHDAMYWYRQDPGQGLRLIYYSQIVNDFQKGDIAEGYSVSREKKESFPLTVTSAQKNPTAFYLCASSSADTQYFGPGTRLTVL.

V usage is TRBV9 and J usage is TRBJ1-4, with 7 bases aligning to TRBD1. Germline values: CDR1 SGDLS, CDR2 YYNGEE. The CDR3 loop spans 15 amino acids. The ends lost 4 bases at V and 3 bases at J; junction bases unmatched: 6. In DNA form, the CDR3 reads TGTGCCAGCAGCCCAGGGGACAGACCTAATGAAAAACTGTTTTTT. This translates into CASSPGDRPNEKLFF.

The rearrangement joins TRBV2 to TRBJ1-2; tentative D call: TRBD1 (5 bases). The CDR3 covers 15 residues. Per germline, CDR1 SNHLY and CDR2 FYNNEI. With 2 bases removed from V and 4 bases from J, the gap between germline ends came to 14 bases. The chain's CDR3 is CASSESQGLGYGYTF. The CDR3 nucleotides are TGTGCCAGCAGTGAATCGCAGGGCCTAGGCTATGGCTACACCTTC.

The chain links TRBV25-1 to TRBJ1-1; a possible D gene is TRBD1 (6 bases). V lost 1 base, J lost 6 bases, and 12 bases lay in between. The germline gives CDR1 MGHDK, CDR2 SYGVNS. This CDR3 is built from 14 residues. CDR3 sequence: CASSESGGGSEAFF. CDR3 DNA: TGTGCCAGCAGTGAATCTGGCGGGGGCTCTGAAGCTTTCTTT.

The V and J genes are TRBV9 and TRBJ2-5; perhaps TRBD2 as D (5 bases). V lost 0 bases, J lost 4 bases, and 10 bases lay in between. This CDR3 comprises 14 residues. Per the germline V gene, CDR1 is SGDLS and CDR2 is YYNGEE. Here the CDR3 reads CASSVVAGSETQYF. The DNA of the CDR3 is TGTGCCAGCAGCGTAGTGGCGGGCTCAGAGACCCAGTACTTC.

The rearrangement joins TRBV7-8 to TRBJ1-4; D gene ambiguous. The germline CDR1 and CDR2 sequences are SGHVS and FQNEAQ. V lost 0 bases and J 6 bases, leaving 14 bases between the germline ends. The CDR3 totals 16 residues. As DNA, the CDR3 is TGTGCCAGCAGCTTAGCCAGGATAGGAACGTATGAAAAACTGTTTTTT. Translating gives CASSLARIGTYEKLFF.

The DNA of the CDR3 is TGTGCCAGTAGTCTACAGGGGAAGGGCAATCAGCCCCAGCATTTT. It encodes CASSLQGKGNQPQHF. This chain joins TRBV19 and TRBJ1-5, with 7 bases matching TRBD1. This CDR3 contains 15 residues. Germline CDR1 is LNHDA and CDR2 is SQIVND (reference sequence). Germline trimming cut 5 bases from V and 2 bases from J; bases unmatched to any gene: 6.

This rearrangement joins TRBV28 to TRBJ1-5; 8 bases line up with TRBD1. The CDR3 spans 16 residues. Germline CDR1 is MDHEN and CDR2 is SYDVKM. V lost 2 bases, J lost 3 bases, and 6 bases stayed unmatched. The CDR3 nucleotides read TGTGCCAGCAGTTTAGTCGGGACAGGCTACAATCAGCCCCAGCATTTT. Amino acid sequence: CASSLVGTGYNQPQHF.

This rearrangement joins TRBV7-9 to TRBJ2-2; TRBD1 is a possible D gene (5 bases). The germline V gene encodes CDR1 SEHNR and CDR2 FQNEAQ (reference sequence). CDR3 length equals 11 residues. The DNA of the CDR3 is TGTGTGGGGCAGAACACCGGGGAGCTGTTTTTT. Residues: CVGQNTGELFF. Looking up the rest from reference TRBV7-9 and TRBJ2-2 gives the full variable domain: DTGVSQNPRHKITKRGQNVTFRCDPISEHNRLYWYRQTLGQGPEFLTYFQNEAQLEKSRLLSDRFSAERPKGSFSTLEIQRTEQGDSAMYLCVGQNTGELFFGEGSRLTVL.

The rearrangement links TRBV27 to TRBJ1-2; D is uncertain. This CDR3 spans 11 amino acids. V gave up 6 bases and J gave up 4 bases, with 6 bases separating them. Germline values: CDR1 MNHEY, CDR2 SMNVEV (reference sequence). This chain's CDR3 is CASRGVYGYTF. Written as DNA, the CDR3 is TGTGCCAGCAGGGGAGTCTATGGCTACACCTTC.

The rearrangement links TRBV2 to TRBJ2-7, with 15 nucleotides matching TRBD2. V trimming: 3 bases; J trimming: 2 bases; junction bases outside the gene matches: 8. The CDR3 has 18 residues. Germline values: CDR1 SNHLY, CDR2 FYNNEI. DNA for the CDR3: TGTGCCAGCAGTGATGCGGGACTAGCGGGAGGCGAACCCTACGAGCAGTACTTC. Translated: CASSDAGLAGGEPYEQYF.

The rearrangement joins TRBV11-2 to TRBJ2-1; D perhaps matches TRBD1 (6 bases). This CDR3 contains 14 residues. V was pared by 1 base and J by 4 bases, with 8 bases between. From germline, CDR1 is SGHAT and CDR2 FQNNGV. CDR3 sequence (DNA): TGTGCCAGCAGCTTAGGAGGACAGTACAATGAGCAGTTCTTC. It yields the protein CASSLGGQYNEQFF.

This chain joins TRBV19 and TRBJ2-1; 15 bases match TRBD2. Looked up from germline, CDR1 is LNHDA and CDR2 is SQIVND (reference sequence). Trimming cost V 3 bases and J 9 bases; bases outside gene matches: 6. The CDR3 contains 16 residues. The CDR3 DNA reads TGTGCCAGTAGTATTGGGACTAGCGGGAGGAATAGTGAGCAGTTCTTC. It is translated as CASSIGTSGRNSEQFF.

This clone was seen a handful of times. The chain recombines TRBV9 with TRBJ1-1, with 8 bases identical to TRBD1. Trimming took 3 bases from V and 8 from J; bases not matched to a gene: 12. CDR1 SGDLS and CDR2 YYNGEE come from the germline V gene. This CDR3 region has 15 residues. The DNA for the CDR3 is TGTGCCAGCAGCGCTACCCGGTTTCCAGGGGGCGAAGCTTTCTTT. Amino acids: CASSATRFPGGEAFF.